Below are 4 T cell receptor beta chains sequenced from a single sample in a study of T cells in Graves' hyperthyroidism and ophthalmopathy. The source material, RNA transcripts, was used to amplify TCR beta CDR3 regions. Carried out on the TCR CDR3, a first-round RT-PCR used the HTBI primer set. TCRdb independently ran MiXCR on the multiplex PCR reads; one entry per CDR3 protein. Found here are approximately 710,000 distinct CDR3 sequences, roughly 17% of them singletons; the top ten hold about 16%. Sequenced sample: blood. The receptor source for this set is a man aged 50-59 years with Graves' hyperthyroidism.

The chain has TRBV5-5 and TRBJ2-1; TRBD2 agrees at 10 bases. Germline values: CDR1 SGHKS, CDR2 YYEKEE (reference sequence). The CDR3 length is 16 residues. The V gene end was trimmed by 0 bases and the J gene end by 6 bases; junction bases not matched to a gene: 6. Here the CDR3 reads CASSLDASGRFNEQFF. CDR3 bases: TGTGCCAGCAGCTTGGATGCTAGCGGGAGATTCAATGAGCAGTTCTTC.

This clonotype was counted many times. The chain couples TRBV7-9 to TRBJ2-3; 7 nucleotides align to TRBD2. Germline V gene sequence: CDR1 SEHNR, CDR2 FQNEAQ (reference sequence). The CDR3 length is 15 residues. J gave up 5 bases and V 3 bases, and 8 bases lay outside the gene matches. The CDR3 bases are TGTGCCAGCAGCTTGGGCGGGAGATCAGTAGATACGCAGTATTTT. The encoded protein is CASSLGGRSVDTQYF.

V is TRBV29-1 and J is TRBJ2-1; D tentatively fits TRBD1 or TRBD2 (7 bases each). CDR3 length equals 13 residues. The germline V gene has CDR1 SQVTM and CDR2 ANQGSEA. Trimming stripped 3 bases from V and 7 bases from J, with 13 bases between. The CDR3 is CSVDRQGGNEQFF. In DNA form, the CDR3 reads TGCAGCGTTGATCGGCAGGGGGGGAATGAGCAGTTCTTC.

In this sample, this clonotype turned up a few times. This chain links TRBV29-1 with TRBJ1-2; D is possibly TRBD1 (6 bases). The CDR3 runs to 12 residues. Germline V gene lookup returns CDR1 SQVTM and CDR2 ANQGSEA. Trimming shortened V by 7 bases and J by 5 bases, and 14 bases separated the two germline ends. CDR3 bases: TGCAGCGCAAAGGACAGCATATATGGCTACACCTTC. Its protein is CSAKDSIYGYTF.